This T cell receptor beta chain is drawn from a study of blood T cell repertoires in COVID-19. About the study: The United States, Italy and Spain provided the acute and convalescent COVID-19 samples.

In the original processing: By means of reference gene primer amplification, nucleated cell counts were estimated. The table came from immunoSEQ multiplex PCR; TCRdb's copy has only in-frame clones and leaves some out. V, J and clone size were drawn from that table, and D and trimming were deduced from the DNA. Of around 310,000 clones listed, approximately 87% are singletons. This CDR3 region has 12 residues. Looked up from germline, CDR1 is MDHEN and CDR2 is SYDVKM. The V gene lost 6 bases and the J gene lost 7 bases, with 13 bases spanning the gap. The receptor was derived from a woman in her fifties or sixties with active or convalescent COVID-19. The V and J genes are TRBV28 and TRBJ2-7, with D possibly matching TRBD1 (6 bases). Sample: peripheral blood. The CDR3 region is CASSPRGFEQYF. The CDR3, as DNA: TGTGCCAGCAGCCCCAGGGGTTTTGAGCAGTACTTC.